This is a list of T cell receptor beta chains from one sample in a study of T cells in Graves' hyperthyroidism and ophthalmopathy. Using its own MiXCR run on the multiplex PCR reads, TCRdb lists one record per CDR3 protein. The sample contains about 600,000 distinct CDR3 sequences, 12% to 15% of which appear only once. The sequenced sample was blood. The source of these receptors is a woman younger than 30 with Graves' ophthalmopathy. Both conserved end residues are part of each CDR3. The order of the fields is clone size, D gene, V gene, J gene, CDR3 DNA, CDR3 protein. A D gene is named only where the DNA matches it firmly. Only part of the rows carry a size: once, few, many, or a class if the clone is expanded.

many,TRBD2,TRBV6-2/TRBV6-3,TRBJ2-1,TGTGCCAGCAAAGCAGTCGTTGGGGAGCTTGGCGGGAGCTCCTACAATGAGCAGTTCTTC,CASKAVVGELGGSSYNEQFF
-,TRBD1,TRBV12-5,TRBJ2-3,TGTGCTAGTGCCCATCCCGACAGGGGTTGGGAGAGAGGCGCCACAGATACGCAGTATTTT,CASAHPDRGWERGATDTQYF
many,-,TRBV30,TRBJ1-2,TGTGCGTTGCAGGGACAATATGGCTACACCTTC,CALQGQYGYTF
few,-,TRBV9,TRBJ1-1,TGTGCCAGCAGCGTAGTTGGGGCTGGCACTGAAGCTTTCTTT,CASSVVGAGTEAFF
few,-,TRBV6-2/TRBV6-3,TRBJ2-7,TGTGCCAGCAGTTTACGGGTCCAGCCCTACGAGCAGTACTTC,CASSLRVQPYEQYF
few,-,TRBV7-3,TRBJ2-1,TGTGCCAGCAGCTTTGGAGGGCCCAACAATGAGCAGTTCTTC,CASSFGGPNNEQFF
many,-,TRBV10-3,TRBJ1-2,TGTGCCATCAGTCGGTCACGACAGGCAAACTATGGCTACACCTTC,CAISRSRQANYGYTF
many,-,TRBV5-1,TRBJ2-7,TGCGCCAGCAGCTCGGGGGTGGGGACACACTCCTACGAGCAGTACTTC,CASSSGVGTHSYEQYF
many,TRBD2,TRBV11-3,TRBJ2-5,TGTGCCAGCAGCTTAGATTCCCAGCGGGAGTGGGAGACCCAGTACTTC,CASSLDSQREWETQYF
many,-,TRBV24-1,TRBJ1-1,TGTGCCACCCTCAGGAACACTGAAGCTTTCTTT,CATLRNTEAFF
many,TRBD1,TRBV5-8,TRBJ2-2,TGTGCCAGCAGCCGTACAGGGGGCCCGAACACCGGGGAGCTGTTTTTT,CASSRTGGPNTGELFF
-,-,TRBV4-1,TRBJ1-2,TGCGCCAGCAGCCAGCTACAGGGATCCTATGGCTACACCTTC,CASSQLQGSYGYTF
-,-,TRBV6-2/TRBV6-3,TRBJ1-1,TGTGCCAGCAGTCCCCTAATGGGGGGACGGACTGAAGCTTTCTTT,CASSPLMGGRTEAFF
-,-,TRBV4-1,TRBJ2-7,TGCGCCAGCAGCCAAGACCCAACAGGGACCCACTCCTACGAGCAGTACTTC,CASSQDPTGTHSYEQYF
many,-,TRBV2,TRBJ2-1,TGTGCCAGCAGTGCCCCTCACAGATCAAGATACAATGAGCAGTTCTTC,CASSAPHRSRYNEQFF
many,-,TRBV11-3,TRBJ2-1,TGTGCCAGCAGCTTAGACGGATTGGCGGGATCGGCTCTATACAATGAGCAGTTCTTC,CASSLDGLAGSALYNEQFF
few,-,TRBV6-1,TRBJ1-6,TGTGCCAGCACCCCTATGGGGGGCGATGATTCACCCCTCCACTTT,CASTPMGGDDSPLHF
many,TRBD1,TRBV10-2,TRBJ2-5,TGCGCCAGCAGTGACACAGGGGGCGCCGGGCAAGAGACCCAGTACTTC,CASSDTGGAGQETQYF
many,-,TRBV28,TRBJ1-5,TGTGCCAGCAACAACGGGCAGAATAATAATCAGCCCCAGCATTTT,CASNNGQNNNQPQHF
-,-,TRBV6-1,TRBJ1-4,TGTGCCACCCGGGAGGACCAATTTAATGAAAAACTGTTTTTT,CATREDQFNEKLFF
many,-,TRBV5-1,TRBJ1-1,TGCGCCAGCAGCTTCAAAGACGGGAACACTGAAGCTTTCTTT,CASSFKDGNTEAFF
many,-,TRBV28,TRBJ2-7,TGTGCCAGCAGTGGGGCTAGCATAAACTACGAGCAGTACTTC,CASSGASINYEQYF